This T cell receptor beta chain was recovered during a study of cytomegalovirus exposure and HLA in healthy donors. Findings and caveats of the study: Presence/absence analyses took donor sequencing depth as roughly uniform.

V lost 3 bases to trimming and J lost 0 bases; unmatched junction nucleotides: 17. This CDR3 has 19 amino acids. Germline CDR1 KGHSH, CDR2 LQKENI. Concerning this clone itself: Antigen: not known.

PCR used 60 Vbeta primers and 13 Jbeta primers. Sequencing used immunoSEQ multiplex PCR; TCRdb keeps in-frame clones, though not all of them. The table includes around 98,000 clones, about three quarters detected once. The sequence derives from a human donor in good health. Sequencing was performed on PBMCs. J is TRBJ2-7 and V is TRBV18; TRBD1 matches at 7 bases. Here the CDR3 DNA reads TGTGCCAGCTCACCTAAATCGGGAACCGGGACAGCAAGCTCCTACGAGCAGTACTTC. Translated: CASSPKSGTGTASSYEQYF. The full variable domain, its missing parts supplied by reference TRBV18 and TRBJ2-7, is NAGVMQNPRHLVRRRGQEARLRCSPMKGHSHVYWYRQLPEEGLKFMVYLQKENIIDESGMPKERFSAEFPKEGPSILRIQQVVRGDSAAYFCASSPKSGTGTASSYEQYFGPGTRLTVT.